This is a list of T cell receptor beta chains from one sample in a study of CD8 T cells in Susac syndrome. TCRdb itself ran the immunoSEQ multiplex PCR reads through MiXCR, one entry per CDR3 protein. The data show fewer than 150,000 distinct CDR3 sequences, about 95% seen once. Material: CD4+ T cells from PBMCs. The receptors derive from a human donor in good health. Both conserved end residues are part of each CDR3. The order of the fields is V gene, CDR3 length, CDR3 protein.

TRBV2	13	CASSGKHINIQYF
TRBV20-1	15	CSANDRGSSQNIQYF
TRBV28	13	CASRATSYTEAFF
TRBV24-1	14	CATRASSGTGELFF
TRBV28	12	CASSRFNYGYTF
TRBV29-1	13	CSVEGPGTDTQYF
TRBV3-1	16	CASSQIWGSGANVLTF
TRBV2	14	CASSEAQFVYGYTF
TRBV3-1	17	CASSYSSGWGRQETQYF
TRBV27	14	CASSLRLASYEQYF
TRBV2	12	CASSTQGSEQYF
TRBV20-1	12	CSAREGGVTQYF
TRBV7-9	14	CASSLEGPGHEQYF
TRBV29-1	14	CSVEFSNHYNEQFF
TRBV12-3/TRBV12-4	12	CASRQDEQPQHF
TRBV4-1	16	CASSQTGLAGLNEQFF
TRBV27	13	CASSRQHNQPQHF
TRBV18	15	CASSSGTVTNYEQYF
TRBV19	14	CASRPGTANQPQHF
TRBV20-1	15	CSASGGGLAKNIQYF
TRBV19	15	CATRDRPNSNQPQHF
TRBV29-1	12	CSVRTDRLEQYF
TRBV2	14	CASRADISGNTIYF
TRBV28	15	CASRLGGTFQETQYF
TRBV6-2/TRBV6-3	15	CASGTRPGGTNIQYF
TRBV7-2	15	CASSLAGGRSNTQYF
TRBV29-1	13	CSVAGGQTDTQYF
TRBV27	15	CASSSTRSFYNEQFF